The rows below give T cell receptor beta chains drawn from one sample of a study of CD8 T cells in ankylosing spondylitis. TCRdb reprocessed the 5' RACE reads with MiXCR, giving one entry per CDR3 protein. The sample lists some 800,000 distinct CDR3 sequences; about 12% were seen once. Sequences were obtained from blood, either unsorted or a sorted T cell fraction (not recorded which). The receptors shown here come from a male donor with ankylosing spondylitis. Both conserved end residues are part of each CDR3. Each record gives: D gene, V gene, J gene, clone size, CDR3 protein, CDR3 DNA. A D gene is named only where the DNA matches it firmly. Size values are once, few and many counts, or a class for expanded clones, and some rows have none.

.	TRBV7-2	TRBJ2-7	few	CASSHNWGYEQYF	TGTGCCAGCAGCCACAACTGGGGCTACGAGCAGTACTTC
TRBD2	TRBV7-2	TRBJ2-3	.	CASSFSGAGDTQYF	TGTGCCAGCAGCTTTAGCGGGGCAGGGGATACGCAGTATTTT
.	TRBV4-3	TRBJ2-7	many	CASSPTWRDEQYF	TGCGCCAGCAGCCCCACTTGGAGGGACGAGCAGTACTTC
TRBD1	TRBV12-3/TRBV12-4	TRBJ1-1	few	CASSRLGTDTEAFF	TGTGCCAGCAGCCGACTGGGGACAGACACTGAAGCTTTCTTT
.	TRBV12-3/TRBV12-4	TRBJ1-4	many	CASSLRQNEKLFF	TGTGCCAGCAGTTTACGACAAAATGAAAAACTGTTTTTT
.	TRBV5-1	TRBJ1-2	.	CASSRFSGDSYGYTF	TGCGCCAGCAGCCGATTCTCAGGAGACTCCTATGGCTACACCTTC
TRBD1	TRBV20-1	TRBJ2-1	.	CSASLVTGASDEQFF	TGCAGTGCTAGCCTAGTAACAGGGGCGAGCGATGAGCAGTTCTTC
TRBD2	TRBV20-1	TRBJ2-3	many	CSATVGLAGTDTQYF	TGCAGTGCAACCGTGGGACTAGCGGGGACAGATACGCAGTATTTT
.	TRBV10-2	TRBJ1-1	.	CAITGQRDTEAFF	TGCGCCATCACGGGACAAAGGGACACTGAAGCTTTCTTT
.	TRBV4-3	TRBJ2-3	.	CASSRLLQGDTDTQYF	TGCGCCAGCAGCAGACTCCTACAGGGTGACACAGATACGCAGTATTTT
.	TRBV6-2/TRBV6-3	TRBJ1-2	few	CASSYGEGYGYTF	TGTGCCAGCAGTTACGGGGAAGGCTATGGCTACACCTTC
.	TRBV5-6	TRBJ2-3	few	CASSLGRVTQYF	TGTGCCAGCAGCTTGGGTCGGGTTACGCAGTATTTT
.	TRBV11-2	TRBJ2-7	few	CASSYPYAVPGREQYF	TGTGCCAGCAGCTACCCTTATGCGGTCCCCGGGCGCGAGCAGTACTTC
.	TRBV20-1	TRBJ2-7	.	CSARLQGGNSYEQYF	TGCAGTGCTAGATTACAGGGTGGGAATTCCTACGAGCAGTACTTC
TRBD1	TRBV12-3/TRBV12-4	TRBJ1-1	few	CASSYRGRNEAFF	TGTGCCAGCAGTTACAGGGGGCGGAATGAAGCTTTCTTT
.	TRBV15	TRBJ1-5	.	CATSLQGNQPQHF	TGTGCCACCAGCTTACAGGGTAATCAGCCCCAGCATTTT
.	TRBV29-1	TRBJ1-1	many	CSVVKEAGAEAFF	TGCAGCGTTGTAAAGGAGGCGGGCGCTGAAGCTTTCTTT
.	TRBV4-1	TRBJ2-3	.	CASSLRDTDTQYF	TGCGCCAGCAGCCTCCGGGACACAGATACGCAGTATTTT
.	TRBV20-1	TRBJ1-1	few	CSARFTGNTEAFF	TGCAGTGCTAGATTTACAGGGAACACTGAAGCTTTCTTT
TRBD2	TRBV29-1	TRBJ2-3	many	CSVERVGSGAYGTQYF	TGCAGCGTTGAAAGGGTTGGTAGCGGGGCATACGGTACGCAGTATTTT
TRBD1	TRBV12-3/TRBV12-4	TRBJ2-5	many	CASRQGARETQYF	TGTGCCAGCAGGCAGGGGGCTCGGGAGACCCAGTACTTC
.	TRBV20-1	TRBJ2-5	.	CSAGDTPGETQYF	TGCAGTGCGGGTGACACCCCCGGGGAGACCCAGTACTTC
.	TRBV15	TRBJ1-2	few	CATSRRPGMAGGYTF	TGTGCCACCAGCAGAAGGCCAGGGATGGCGGGGGGCTACACCTTC
.	TRBV6-5	TRBJ2-3	.	CASSYRAPDTQYF	TGTGCCAGCAGCTACAGGGCACCAGATACGCAGTATTTT
.	TRBV20-1	TRBJ2-3	.	CSAWLGSTDTQYF	TGCAGTGCCTGGCTAGGTAGTACAGATACGCAGTATTTT
.	TRBV24-1	TRBJ2-3	.	CATSEVTESTDTQYF	TGTGCCACCAGTGAAGTGACAGAGAGCACAGATACGCAGTATTTT
.	TRBV27	TRBJ2-7	.	CASKRTVEGRKGEQYF	TGTGCCAGCAAGAGGACGGTTGAGGGGCGCAAGGGCGAGCAGTACTTC
TRBD1	TRBV29-1	TRBJ1-2	few	CSVVRDRDYGYTF	TGCAGCGTTGTCAGGGACAGGGACTATGGCTACACCTTC
TRBD2	TRBV20-1	TRBJ2-3	.	CSARESGSSGDTQYF	TGCAGTGCTAGAGAGAGCGGGAGCTCTGGAGATACGCAGTATTTT
.	TRBV4-2	TRBJ2-5	many	CASSQDALHQETQYF	TGTGCCAGCAGCCAAGATGCACTACATCAAGAGACCCAGTACTTC
.	TRBV5-1	TRBJ2-5	few	CASRARTEQETQYF	TGCGCCAGCAGGGCCAGGACAGAGCAAGAGACCCAGTACTTC
.	TRBV12-3/TRBV12-4	TRBJ2-2	.	CASSLRLYTGELFF	TGTGCCAGCAGTTTAAGGCTATACACCGGGGAGCTGTTTTTT
.	TRBV6-1	TRBJ2-5	.	CASSRAKQGGETQYF	TGTGCCAGCAGCCGAGCTAAACAGGGTGGGGAGACCCAGTACTTC
TRBD1	TRBV7-2	TRBJ2-7	few	CASSVQTGVEQYF	TGTGCCAGCAGCGTCCAAACAGGGGTCGAGCAGTACTTC
TRBD2	TRBV11-2	TRBJ2-7	.	CASSLRTSGSSSYEQYF	TGTGCCAGCAGCCTGAGGACTAGCGGTTCTAGCTCCTACGAGCAGTACTTC
TRBD2	TRBV20-1	TRBJ2-5	many	CSARDRSGRETQYF	TGCAGTGCTAGAGATCGTAGCGGGAGGGAGACCCAGTACTTC
TRBD2	TRBV5-8	TRBJ2-1	.	CASSRGLAAGNEQFF	TGTGCCAGCAGCCGAGGACTAGCTGCCGGGAATGAGCAGTTCTTC